Listed here is a single TCR beta chain. Its specificity is not known. TCRdb's copy holds only in-frame clones and misses some; the assay was immunoSEQ multiplex PCR. The profile covers approximately 50,000 clones, with approximately 85% appearing a single time and about 21% taken by the ten largest. The data stem from a study of T cell responses to AZD1222 COVID-19 vaccine. Overall study findings and caveats: The donors showed a predominance of white British ancestry and of females, with possible underestimation of clonal diversity. The reported proportion of spike-specific TCRs targeting unmutated variant regions was nearly half. Baseline seropositivity occurred in only a handful of AZD1222 recipients.

The material sequenced was peripheral blood, taken on day 0 of MenACWY control vaccination. The TCR comes from an adult in good health.

The chain's CDR3 is CASSPRARTGRNYGYTF. DNA for the CDR3: TGTGCCAGCAGTCCGCGTGCGAGGACAGGGAGGAACTATGGCTACACCTTC. The genes are TRBV28 and TRBJ1-2, with 8 nucleotides matching TRBD1. The ends lost 5 bases at V and 2 bases at J; junction bases unmatched: 13. Germline assignment: CDR1 MDHEN and CDR2 SYDVKM. There are 17 residues in the CDR3.